This TCR beta chain is from a study of T cells in Graves' hyperthyroidism and ophthalmopathy. This clonotype was seen at least ten times. RNA transcripts gave rise to amplified TCR beta CDR3 regions. First-round RT-PCR of the TCR CDR3 relied on the HTBI primer set. TCRdb redid the calling of the multiplex PCR reads with MiXCR, one entry per CDR3 protein. The top ten clones hold roughly 13% of a sample with approximately 410,000 distinct CDR3 sequences, 14% to 15% of them seen once. V lost 7 bases and J lost 5; bases outside the gene matches: 9. The CDR3 length is 14 residues. This receptor was taken from a man aged 18-30 years with Graves' ophthalmopathy. This chain links TRBV12-3 or TRBV12-4 with TRBJ2-7; 9 nucleotides align to TRBD2. What was sequenced was blood. In DNA form, the CDR3 reads TGTGCCAGCAATCAAGGGACTAGCTGGCACGAGCAGTACTTC. The encoded protein is CASNQGTSWHEQYF.